One sample yielded the 12 T cell receptor beta chains listed below, sequenced in a study of blood T cell repertoires in COVID-19. Clones were sequenced by immunoSEQ multiplex PCR, and TCRdb holds only the in-frame ones, with some missing. The sample records roughly 390,000 clones, about 85% being singletons. The sequenced sample was peripheral blood. The receptors stem from a young woman with acute or convalescent COVID-19.

This chain uses TRBV6-4 with TRBJ2-1; the D gene is possibly TRBD1 (6 bases). The CDR3 spans 15 residues. V lost 4 bases and J 6 bases, leaving 16 bases between the germline ends. CDR1 MRHNA and CDR2 SNTAGT come from the germline V gene. CDR3 sequence: CASSVLAGVSNEQFF. Here the CDR3 DNA reads TGTGCCAGCAGTGTACTCGCAGGGGTGTCCAATGAGCAGTTCTTC.

The chain uses TRBV28 and TRBJ2-1; maybe TRBD2 (6 bases). The CDR3 extends over 14 amino acids. Trimming took 4 bases from V and 8 from J, leaving 15 bases between them. Germline CDR1 is MDHEN and CDR2 is SYDVKM. The CDR3 DNA sequence: TGTGCCAGCAGTTGGGGCGGGATGGACTATGAGCAGTTCTTC. It is translated as CASSWGGMDYEQFF.

V and J are TRBV7-3 and TRBJ2-3; 9 bases are a match to TRBD2. The V gene end was trimmed by 1 base and the J gene end by 5 bases; junction bases not matched to a gene: 4. The CDR3 extends over 15 amino acids. Per germline, CDR1 SGHTA and CDR2 FQGTGA. The CDR3 loop reads CASSLNAGGRDTQYF. Here the CDR3 DNA reads TGTGCCAGCAGCTTAAATGCGGGGGGGCGAGATACGCAGTATTTT.

The gene calls are TRBV27 and TRBJ1-2; 7 nucleotides line up with TRBD1. CDR1 and CDR2 from the germline V gene are MNHEY and SMNVEV (reference sequence). This CDR3 is built from 13 residues. Trimming took 6 bases from V and 4 from J; bases not matched to a gene: 5. CDR3 protein: CASRAGQLYGYTF. In DNA form, the CDR3 reads TGTGCCAGCAGGGCGGGACAGCTCTATGGCTACACCTTC.

J is TRBJ2-1 and V is TRBV6-1; 7 nucleotides agree with TRBD1. The CDR3 contains 16 residues. Germline CDR1 is MNHNS and CDR2 is SASEGT. J gave up 1 base and V 4 bases, and 7 bases lay outside the gene matches. CDR3 bases: TGTGCCAGCAGTGGGTTACAGGGGAAGTCCTACAATGAGCAGTTCTTC. This codes for CASSGLQGKSYNEQFF.

This clone was recorded only once. V gene TRBV19 combines with J gene TRBJ1-3, with TRBD1 matching 7 bases. CDR3 size: 13 residues. CDR1 is LNHDA and CDR2 is SQIVND in the germline V gene (reference sequence). The J segment lost 0 bases and the V segment lost 10 bases, leaving 3 bases of the junction unmatched. In DNA, the CDR3 is TGTGCCACGGGACAGAGCTCTGGAAACACCATATATTTT. This codes for CATGQSSGNTIYF. The variable domain in full, completed from reference TRBV19 and TRBJ1-3, reads DGGITQSPKYLFRKEGQNVTLSCEQNLNHDAMYWYRQDPGQGLRLIYYSQIVNDFQKGDIAEGYSVSREKKESFPLTVTSAQKNPTAFYLCATGQSSGNTIYFGEGSWLTVV.

The rearrangement uses TRBV2 and TRBJ1-5, with 8 positions matching TRBD1. The CDR3 loop spans 14 amino acids. Losses at the gene ends were 1 base for V and 9 bases for J; bases not matched to a gene: 5. Germline CDR1 reads SNHLY; CDR2 reads FYNNEI. The CDR3, as DNA: TGTGCCAGCAGTGAAGTGCAGGGGGCTGTGCCCCAGCATTTT. It specifies CASSEVQGAVPQHF.

The genes are TRBV6-4 and TRBJ2-1; possibly TRBD1 for D (6 bases). This CDR3 is 13 amino acids long. The ends were cut back, 6 bases at V and 6 bases at J, with 12 bases in the middle. Germline V gene lookup returns CDR1 MRHNA and CDR2 SNTAGT. The CDR3 here is CASSSLGGNEQFF. The CDR3 nucleotides are TGTGCCAGCAGCAGTTTAGGGGGCAATGAGCAGTTCTTC.

The chain carries TRBV15 and TRBJ2-7; 8 positions match TRBD2. Germline values: CDR1 LNHNV, CDR2 YYDKDF (reference sequence). Trimming cost V 5 bases and J 0 bases; bases outside gene matches: 6. This CDR3 is built from 15 residues. The CDR3 is CATSWTSSSSYEQYF. Here the CDR3 DNA reads TGTGCCACCAGCTGGACTAGCTCGAGCTCCTACGAGCAGTACTTC.

The chain is built from TRBV28 and TRBJ1-2; D gene unclear. This CDR3 is built from 11 residues. V was clipped by 8 bases and J by 4 bases, with 8 bases between them. CDR1 and CDR2 from the germline V gene are MDHEN and SYDVKM. The CDR3 sequence: CASRWLYGYTF. DNA for the CDR3: TGTGCCAGCCGATGGCTCTATGGCTACACCTTC.

The table lists this clone with a count of one. The chain couples TRBV2 to TRBJ2-5; D might be TRBD2 (5 bases). The CDR3 length is 16 residues. Germline V gene sequence: CDR1 SNHLY, CDR2 FYNNEI. V was shortened by 6 bases and J by 4 bases, with 21 bases between the two germline ends. The CDR3 DNA sequence: TGTGCCAGCAGCCTACGATCCCTAGCAAGCGGAGAGACCCAGTACTTC. Its protein is CASSLRSLASGETQYF.

V is TRBV19 and J is TRBJ2-2; 12 bases fit TRBD1. The germline V gene encodes CDR1 LNHDA and CDR2 SQIVND (reference sequence). J was trimmed by 3 bases and V by 9 bases; bases with no gene match: 2. The CDR3 sequence is 14 residues long. CDR3 nucleotide sequence: TGTGCCAGCGGGACAGGGGGCGACACCGGGGAGCTGTTTTTT. This sequence encodes CASGTGGDTGELFF.